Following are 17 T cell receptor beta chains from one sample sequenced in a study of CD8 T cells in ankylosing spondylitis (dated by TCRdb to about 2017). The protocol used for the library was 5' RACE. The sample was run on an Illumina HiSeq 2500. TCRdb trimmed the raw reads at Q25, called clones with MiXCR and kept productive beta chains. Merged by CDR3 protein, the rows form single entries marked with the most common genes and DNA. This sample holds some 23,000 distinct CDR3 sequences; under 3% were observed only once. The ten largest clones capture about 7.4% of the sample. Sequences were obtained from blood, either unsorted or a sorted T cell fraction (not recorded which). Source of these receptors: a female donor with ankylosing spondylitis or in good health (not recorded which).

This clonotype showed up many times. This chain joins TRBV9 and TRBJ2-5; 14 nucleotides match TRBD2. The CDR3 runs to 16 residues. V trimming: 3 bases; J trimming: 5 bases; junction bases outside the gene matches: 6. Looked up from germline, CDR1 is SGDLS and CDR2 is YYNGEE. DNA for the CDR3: TGTGCCAGCAGCGAAGGACTAGCGGGAGGAGGGGAGACCCAGTACTTC. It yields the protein CASSEGLAGGGETQYF.

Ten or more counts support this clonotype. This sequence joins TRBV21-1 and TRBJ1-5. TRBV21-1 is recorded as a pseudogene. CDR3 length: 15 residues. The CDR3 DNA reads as TGTGCCAGCAGCAAAGCTGGCTATCCCAGTCAGCCCCAGCATTTT. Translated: CASSKAGYPSQPQHF.

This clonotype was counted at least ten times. The CDR3 is CASGAGAEHTEAFF. Here the CDR3 DNA reads TGTGCCAGCGGTGCGGGGGCTGAGCACACTGAAGCTTTCTTT. The chain recombines TRBV9 with TRBJ1-1; possible D gene TRBD1, 6 bases. The CDR3 has 14 amino acids. Looked up from germline, CDR1 is SGDLS and CDR2 is YYNGEE. V was shortened by 7 bases and J by 3 bases, with 16 bases between the two germline ends.

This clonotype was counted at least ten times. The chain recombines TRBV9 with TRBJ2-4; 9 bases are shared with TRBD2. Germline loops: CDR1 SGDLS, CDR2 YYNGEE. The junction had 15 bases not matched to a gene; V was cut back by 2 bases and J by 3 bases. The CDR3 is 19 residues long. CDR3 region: CASSVSLAGGGVGKNIQYF. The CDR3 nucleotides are TGTGCCAGCAGCGTGAGCCTCGCGGGAGGGGGGGTAGGCAAAAACATTCAGTACTTC.

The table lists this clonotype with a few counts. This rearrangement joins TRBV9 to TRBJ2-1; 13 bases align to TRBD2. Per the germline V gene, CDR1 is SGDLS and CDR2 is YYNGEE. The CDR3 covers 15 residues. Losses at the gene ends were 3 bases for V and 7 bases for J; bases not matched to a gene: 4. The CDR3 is CASSARTSGSNEQFF. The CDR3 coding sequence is TGTGCCAGCAGCGCTCGGACTAGCGGGAGTAATGAGCAGTTCTTC.

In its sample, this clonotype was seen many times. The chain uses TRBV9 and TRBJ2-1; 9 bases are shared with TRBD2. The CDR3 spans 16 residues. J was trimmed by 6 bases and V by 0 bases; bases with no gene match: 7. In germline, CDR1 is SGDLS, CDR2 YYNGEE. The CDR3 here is CASSVVAAGGGNEQFF. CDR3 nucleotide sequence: TGTGCCAGCAGCGTAGTCGCGGCGGGGGGGGGCAATGAGCAGTTCTTC.

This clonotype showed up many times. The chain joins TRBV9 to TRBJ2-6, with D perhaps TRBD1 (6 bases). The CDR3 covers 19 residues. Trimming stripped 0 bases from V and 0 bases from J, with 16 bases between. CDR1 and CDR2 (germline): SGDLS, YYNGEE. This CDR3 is CASSVGWGQAFSGANVLTF. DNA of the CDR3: TGTGCCAGCAGCGTAGGGTGGGGGCAAGCTTTCTCTGGGGCCAACGTCCTGACTTTC.

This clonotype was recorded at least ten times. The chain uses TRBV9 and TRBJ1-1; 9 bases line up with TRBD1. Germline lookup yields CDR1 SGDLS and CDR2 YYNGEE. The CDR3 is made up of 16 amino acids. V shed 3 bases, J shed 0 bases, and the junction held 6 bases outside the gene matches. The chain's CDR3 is CASSAGQGYMNTEAFF. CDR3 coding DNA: TGTGCCAGCAGCGCGGGACAGGGCTATATGAACACTGAAGCTTTCTTT.

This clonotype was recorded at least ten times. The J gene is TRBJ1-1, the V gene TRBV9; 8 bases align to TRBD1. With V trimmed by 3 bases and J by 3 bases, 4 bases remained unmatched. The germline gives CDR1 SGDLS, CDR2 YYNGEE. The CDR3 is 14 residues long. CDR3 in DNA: TGTGCCAGCAGCGCGACAGGGGCGCACACTGAAGCTTTCTTT. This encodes CASSATGAHTEAFF.

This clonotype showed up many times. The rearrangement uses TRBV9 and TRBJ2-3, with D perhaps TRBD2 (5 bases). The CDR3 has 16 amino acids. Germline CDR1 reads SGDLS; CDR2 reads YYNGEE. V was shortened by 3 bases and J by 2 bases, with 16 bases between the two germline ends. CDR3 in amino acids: CASSGEGLKDTDTQYF. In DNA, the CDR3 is TGTGCCAGCAGCGGTGAGGGCCTCAAAGACACAGATACGCAGTATTTT.

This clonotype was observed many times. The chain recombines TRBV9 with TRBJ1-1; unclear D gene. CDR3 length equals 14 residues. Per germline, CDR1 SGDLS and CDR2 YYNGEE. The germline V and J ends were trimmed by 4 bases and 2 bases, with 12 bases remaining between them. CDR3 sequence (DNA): TGTGCCAGCAGCCCGTACGGAGGAAACACTGAAGCTTTCTTT. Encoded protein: CASSPYGGNTEAFF.

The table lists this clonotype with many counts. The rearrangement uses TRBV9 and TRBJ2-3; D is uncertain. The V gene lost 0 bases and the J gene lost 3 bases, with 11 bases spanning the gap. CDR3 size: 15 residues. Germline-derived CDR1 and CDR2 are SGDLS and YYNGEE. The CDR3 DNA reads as TGTGCCAGCAGCGTAGCCCCCGTTGGTACAGATACGCAGTATTTT. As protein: CASSVAPVGTDTQYF.

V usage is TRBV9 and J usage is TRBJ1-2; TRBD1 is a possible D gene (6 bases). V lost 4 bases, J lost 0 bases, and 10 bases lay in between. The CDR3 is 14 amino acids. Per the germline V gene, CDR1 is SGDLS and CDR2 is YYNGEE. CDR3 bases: TGTGCCAGCAGCTCTACAGGGACTAACTATGGCTACACCTTC. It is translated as CASSSTGTNYGYTF.

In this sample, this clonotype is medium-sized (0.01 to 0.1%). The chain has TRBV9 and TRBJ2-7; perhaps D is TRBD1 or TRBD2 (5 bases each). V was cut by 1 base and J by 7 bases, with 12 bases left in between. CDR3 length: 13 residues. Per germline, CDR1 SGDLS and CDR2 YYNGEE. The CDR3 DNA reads TGTGCCAGCAGCGTACTAGGATGGGGGGAGCAGTACTTC. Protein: CASSVLGWGEQYF.

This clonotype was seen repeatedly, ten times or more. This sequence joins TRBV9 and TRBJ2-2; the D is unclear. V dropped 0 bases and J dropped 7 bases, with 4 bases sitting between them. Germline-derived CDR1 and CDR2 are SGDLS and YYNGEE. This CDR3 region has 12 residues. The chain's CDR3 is CASSVVSGELFF. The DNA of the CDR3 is TGTGCCAGCAGCGTAGTGAGCGGGGAGCTGTTTTTT.

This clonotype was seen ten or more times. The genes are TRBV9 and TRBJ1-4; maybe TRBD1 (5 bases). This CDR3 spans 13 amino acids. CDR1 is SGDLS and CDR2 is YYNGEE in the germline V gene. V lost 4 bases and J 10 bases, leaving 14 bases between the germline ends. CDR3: CASSKEGHVKLFF. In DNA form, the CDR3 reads TGTGCCAGCAGCAAAGAGGGGCACGTAAAACTGTTTTTT.

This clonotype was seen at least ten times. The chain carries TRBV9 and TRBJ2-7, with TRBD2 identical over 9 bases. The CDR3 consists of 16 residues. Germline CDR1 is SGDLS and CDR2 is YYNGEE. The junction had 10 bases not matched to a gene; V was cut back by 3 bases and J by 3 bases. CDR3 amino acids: CASSAAGTSRYYEQYF. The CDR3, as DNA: TGTGCCAGCAGCGCCGCAGGGACTAGCAGGTACTACGAGCAGTACTTC.